The rows below give T cell receptor beta chains drawn from one sample of a study of HIV-infected patients and healthy controls. MiXCR, run by TCRdb on the 5' RACE reads, gives a single entry per CDR3 protein. The sample includes 19,000 or so distinct CDR3 sequences, about 9% seen only once; the top ten take 21%. The source material was blood, sampled during antiretroviral therapy. The source of these receptors is an adult with HIV infection. Both conserved end residues are part of each CDR3. Each record gives: D gene, CDR3 length, J gene, V gene, clone size, CDR3 DNA, CDR3 protein. The D gene is left open where the match is weak. The size of a clone is reported for some rows only, either as once, few or many, or as a class for expanded clones.

>-|14|TRBJ2-7|TRBV14|many
TGTGCCAGCAGCCAAGTTGTGGGGTCCTACGAGCAGTACTTC
CASSQVVGSYEQYF
>-|11|TRBJ2-1|TRBV6-5|many
TGTGCCAGCAGTTACGGATATGAGCAGTTCTTC
CASSYGYEQFF
>-|13|TRBJ1-1|TRBV28|few
TGTGCCAGCTTCAGGGTGGTTGGCACTGAAGCTTTCTTT
CASFRVVGTEAFF
>-|15|TRBJ1-4|TRBV27|medium-sized
TGTGCCAGCAGTTCAGGGTTGGGTCCTAATGAAAAACTGTTTTTT
CASSSGLGPNEKLFF
>-|17|TRBJ2-5|TRBV15|few
TGTGCCACCAGCAGAGATCCGCCGACAGGATCTCAAGAGACCCAGTACTTC
CATSRDPPTGSQETQYF
>-|16|TRBJ2-2|TRBV12-3/TRBV12-4|many
TGTGCCAGCACATCCGGGGGAGTCCCAAACACCGGGGAGCTGTTTTTT
CASTSGGVPNTGELFF
>-|17|TRBJ2-7|TRBV28|many
TGTGCCAGCAGGCCTAGATCCGCAGGGACCCTACCTTACGAGCAGTACTTC
CASRPRSAGTLPYEQYF
>-|14|TRBJ2-1|TRBV19|many
TGTGCCAGTAGTATATACGGGGGTTACAATGAGCAGTTCTTC
CASSIYGGYNEQFF
>-|12|TRBJ2-1|TRBV5-4|many
TGTGCCAGCAGTCGGACTAACAATGAGCAGTTCTTC
CASSRTNNEQFF
>-|14|TRBJ2-5|TRBV6-5|many
TGTGCCAGCAGTTACTCGAGCTCGGGGGAGACCCAGTACTTC
CASSYSSSGETQYF
>-|13|TRBJ2-7|TRBV11-2|-
TGTGCCAGCAGCTTAGATCCTGCCTACGAGCAGTACTTC
CASSLDPAYEQYF
>-|15|TRBJ2-1|TRBV14|-
TGTGCCAGCAGCCATGGCTCTTCGTGGTCCAATGAGCAGTTCTTC
CASSHGSSWSNEQFF
>TRBD1|18|TRBJ2-6|TRBV24-1|many
TGTGCCACCAGTGATGGGTCGACAGGGGCGGCTGGGGCCAACGTCCTGACTTTC
CATSDGSTGAAGANVLTF
>-|13|TRBJ2-5|TRBV29-1|many
TGCAGCGTCCTAGACAGCCCCTATGAGACCCAGTACTTC
CSVLDSPYETQYF
>TRBD1|15|TRBJ1-1|TRBV7-9|many
TGTGCCAGCAGCCCTGGACAGGCTACCCACACTGAAGCTTTCTTT
CASSPGQATHTEAFF
>TRBD2|16|TRBJ2-3|TRBV6-5|many
TGTGCCAGCAGTCCCCGGTGGGGGGGGAGGGCAGATACGCAGTATTTT
CASSPRWGGRADTQYF
>-|12|TRBJ1-1|TRBV5-1|many
TGCGCCAGCAGCTTGAGTCGGGGTGAAGCTTTCTTT
CASSLSRGEAFF
>-|16|TRBJ2-7|TRBV7-8|once
TGTGCCAGCAGCTTAGGATTTGGGGCAGGAGCCTACGAGCAGTACTTC
CASSLGFGAGAYEQYF
>TRBD1|15|TRBJ2-5|TRBV7-3|-
TGTGCCAGCAGCCTGATGGGACAGGGGCAAGAGACCCAGTACTTC
CASSLMGQGQETQYF
>-|11|TRBJ2-4|TRBV10-3|many
TGTGCCATCGGGGGCCCGGACATTCAGTACTTC
CAIGGPDIQYF
>TRBD1|14|TRBJ1-2|TRBV7-9|many
TGTGCCAGCAGCTTAGGTGCAGGGGGCGATGGCTACACCTTC
CASSLGAGGDGYTF
>-|15|TRBJ1-5|TRBV19|many
TGTGCCAGTAGTATCCAGGGGATAGAGAATCAGCCCCAGCATTTT
CASSIQGIENQPQHF
>-|15|TRBJ1-4|TRBV28|-
TGTGCCAGCCGGGGACCGCCACGAACTAATGAAAAACTGTTTTTT
CASRGPPRTNEKLFF